The next 18 T cell receptor beta chains were all read from a single sample in a study of cytomegalovirus exposure and HLA in healthy donors (dated by TCRdb to between 2016 and 2019). The library was prepared using the immunoSEQ multiplex PCR assay. TCRdb mirrors the immuneACCESS table, restricted to in-frame sequences. Some clones are absent from its copies; in checked studies, under half trace to an unresolved V gene, and the reason for the others is unknown. The sample yields roughly 300,000 clones; roughly 88% were counted once. The top ten constitute around 0.84% of the sample. The sequencing sample was made of PBMCs. These receptors were obtained from a young woman in good health and CMV-seronegative.

The CDR3 loop is CASSPPDRVYEQYF. CDR3 in DNA: TGTGCCAGCTCACCACCCGACAGGGTGTACGAGCAGTACTTC. J is TRBJ2-7 and V is TRBV18; TRBD1 matches at 7 bases. The germline gives CDR1 KGHSH, CDR2 LQKENI. J was trimmed by 4 bases and V by 0 bases; bases with no gene match: 3. The CDR3 covers 14 residues.

This chain joins TRBV6-5 and TRBJ2-1; TRBD2 might be the D (5 bases). V lost 8 bases to trimming and J lost 9 bases, with 17 bases between them. The CDR3 totals 13 residues. In germline, CDR1 is MNHEY, CDR2 SVGAGI. DNA for the CDR3: TGTGCCAGCGGCCCAATGACGGGGATTGAGCAGTTCTTC. This codes for CASGPMTGIEQFF.

This chain connects TRBV5-1 to TRBJ2-5, with D maybe TRBD2 (6 bases). Trimming stripped 2 bases from V and 5 bases from J, with 13 bases between. The CDR3 is 14 amino acids. Germline CDR1 reads SGHRS; CDR2 reads YFSETQ. CDR3 nucleotides: TGCGCCAGCAGCTTACCTGCGGGGAGGGAGACCCAGTACTTC. It specifies CASSLPAGRETQYF.

CDR3 nucleotide sequence: TGTGCCAGTTGGGAGGGGACCTCGGGAAATGAGCAGTTCTTC. Translating it yields CASWEGTSGNEQFF. J is TRBJ2-1 and V is TRBV7-9; TRBD2 agrees at 7 bases. Trimming at V came to 9 bases and at J to 7 bases, leaving 12 bases not matched to a gene. Per germline, CDR1 SEHNR and CDR2 FQNEAQ (reference sequence). The CDR3 is made up of 14 amino acids.

CDR3 DNA: TGCGCCAGCAGCCCAGATACAGGACAGGGGGCTTACGAGCAGTACTTC. It codes for CASSPDTGQGAYEQYF. The chain uses TRBV5-1 and TRBJ2-7; TRBD1 matches at 11 bases. After removal of 4 bases from V and 4 bases from J, the junction contained 10 bases not matched to a gene. This CDR3 has 16 amino acids. Germline CDR1 is SGHRS and CDR2 is YFSETQ. Drawing the rest from reference TRBV5-1 and TRBJ2-7, the complete variable domain is KAGVTQTPRYLIKTRGQQVTLSCSPISGHRSVSWYQQTPGQGLQFLFEYFSETQRNKGNFPGRFSGRQFSNSRSEMNVSTLELGDSALYLCASSPDTGQGAYEQYFGPGTRLTVT.

There are a few counts of this clone. CDR3 in DNA: TGTGCCAGCTCACCTACTAGCGGAGGGGAGTACGAGCAGTACTTC. Translated: CASSPTSGGEYEQYF. The V gene is TRBV18, the J gene TRBJ2-7, with 8 bases matching TRBD2. J lost 4 bases, V lost 3 bases, and 8 bases had no gene match. In germline, CDR1 is KGHSH, CDR2 LQKENI. This CDR3 has 15 residues.

V is TRBV9 and J is TRBJ1-4; 9 nucleotides line up with TRBD1. V gave up 3 bases and J gave up 5 bases; unmatched junction bases: 5. The CDR3 covers 15 residues. CDR1 is SGDLS, CDR2 YYNGEE, per germline. The chain's CDR3 is CASSGTGTGNEKLFF. DNA for the CDR3: TGTGCCAGCAGCGGGACCGGGACAGGGAATGAAAAACTGTTTTTT.

This clone was seen many times. The rearrangement joins TRBV4-2 to TRBJ2-3, with D perhaps matching TRBD2 (7 bases). This CDR3 comprises 15 residues. Trimming removed 0 bases at V and 4 bases at J, with 11 bases between. The germline V gene has CDR1 LGHNA and CDR2 YNFKEQ. CDR3 coding DNA: TGTGCCAGCAGCCAAGATTTCGGGGGGCCAGATACGCAGTATTTT. It codes for CASSQDFGGPDTQYF.

This rearrangement joins TRBV27 to TRBJ2-7; possibly TRBD2 for D (6 bases). This CDR3 is 13 amino acids long. Deletions cut 5 bases from V and 4 bases from J, with 12 bases between. Per germline, CDR1 MNHEY and CDR2 SMNVEV (reference sequence). The CDR3 reads CASSAGLNYEQYF. CDR3 nucleotides: TGTGCCAGCAGTGCGGGACTCAATTACGAGCAGTACTTC.

This clone showed up just once. Here the CDR3 DNA reads TGTGCCAGCAGAGACCACAGGGTCTACGAGCAGTACTTC. This sequence encodes CASRDHRVYEQYF. The chain couples TRBV11-2 to TRBJ2-7, with a weak D call TRBD1 (6 bases). Germline-derived CDR1 and CDR2 are SGHAT and FQNNGV. V lost 6 bases and J 3 bases, leaving 12 bases between the germline ends. CDR3 length: 13 residues.

The V gene is TRBV4-3, the J gene TRBJ2-3, with 8 positions matching TRBD1. The V and J ends lost 4 bases and 6 bases, in that order; junction bases with no gene match: 15. The germline V gene encodes CDR1 LGHNA and CDR2 YSLEER. The CDR3 has 17 amino acids. The CDR3 DNA follows: TGCGCCAGCAGCCCCGCAGGGGGCGGATGGGCAACGGATACGCAGTATTTT. Protein product: CASSPAGGGWATDTQYF.

This sequence joins TRBV19 and TRBJ1-2; 8 bases are shared with TRBD1. Germline values: CDR1 LNHDA, CDR2 SQIVND (reference sequence). The junction had 17 bases not matched to a gene; V was cut back by 7 bases and J by 7 bases. CDR3 length: 16 amino acids. The CDR3 region is CASTPGDDRGAGGYTF. CDR3 bases: TGTGCCAGTACCCCTGGGGATGACAGGGGAGCGGGTGGCTACACCTTC.

The gene calls are TRBV6-1 and TRBJ2-6; tentative D call: TRBD2 (6 bases). Germline V gene sequence: CDR1 MNHNS, CDR2 SASEGT. The CDR3 totals 15 residues. V lost 2 bases to trimming and J lost 2 bases, with 7 bases between them. Here the CDR3 DNA reads TGTGCCAGCAGTGAATGGGGGGCTGGGGCCAACGTCCTGACTTTC. It is translated as CASSEWGAGANVLTF.

This sequence joins TRBV27 and TRBJ2-2; D is unclear. This CDR3 is 14 amino acids long. V lost 1 base and J lost 1, with 4 bases in between. CDR1 and CDR2 (germline): MNHEY, SMNVEV (reference sequence). CDR3 amino acids: CASSLFKNTGELFF. In nucleotides, the CDR3 is TGTGCCAGCAGTTTATTTAAGAACACCGGGGAGCTGTTTTTT.

The chain links TRBV6-6 to TRBJ2-1; 7 nucleotides align to TRBD1. Per germline, CDR1 MNHNY and CDR2 SVGAGI (reference sequence). The length of the CDR3 is 12 residues. V trimming: 7 bases; J trimming: 7 bases; junction bases outside the gene matches: 4. As DNA, the CDR3 is TGTGCCAGCAACAAACAGGGGAATGAGCAGTTCTTC. Amino acid sequence: CASNKQGNEQFF.

The rearrangement links TRBV27 to TRBJ2-7, with TRBD1 matching over 7 bases. Trimming took 2 bases from V and 2 from J; bases not matched to a gene: 6. The V gene's germline CDR1 is MNHEY and CDR2 SMNVEV (reference sequence). CDR3 length equals 15 residues. CDR3 bases: TGTGCCAGCAGTTTACCCGGACAGGCAACCTACGAGCAGTACTTC. Protein product: CASSLPGQATYEQYF.

The rearrangement joins TRBV2 to TRBJ2-7; TRBD2 aligns across 7 bases. Trimming at V came to 7 bases and at J to 0 bases, leaving 12 bases not matched to a gene. CDR3 length: 16 amino acids. Germline CDR1 reads SNHLY; CDR2 reads FYNNEI. CDR3 in DNA: TGTGCCAGCACCTCCTCGGGGGGTCTTCGCTCCTACGAGCAGTACTTC. This codes for CASTSSGGLRSYEQYF.

The rearrangement links TRBV5-4 to TRBJ2-1; 13 nucleotides agree with TRBD2. Trimming at V came to 4 bases and at J to 2 bases, leaving 6 bases not matched to a gene. The CDR3 covers 17 residues. CDR1 SGHNT and CDR2 YYREEE come from the germline V gene (reference sequence). The CDR3 protein is CASSGRLAGGPYNEQFF. For the CDR3, the DNA is TGTGCCAGCAGCGGTCGACTAGCGGGAGGACCCTACAATGAGCAGTTCTTC.